This TCR beta chain comes out of a study of technical replicates of blood from a handful of donors. The CDR3 runs 15 residues. The junction had 8 bases not matched to a gene; V was cut back by 5 bases and J by 2 bases. The germline gives CDR1 MDHEN, CDR2 SYDVKM. Assay: immunoSEQ multiplex PCR; the TCRdb copy retains only in-frame clones and omits some. The sample includes over 70,000 clones, approximately 92% of them seen just once. The clonotype originates from a human donor in good health. The sequenced sample was T cells isolated from PBMCs. The chain carries TRBV28 and TRBJ2-7, with 8 nucleotides matching TRBD1. CDR3 residues: CASSDWDRRTYEQYF. The CDR3 DNA sequence: TGTGCCAGCAGTGATTGGGACAGGAGAACCTACGAGCAGTACTTC.